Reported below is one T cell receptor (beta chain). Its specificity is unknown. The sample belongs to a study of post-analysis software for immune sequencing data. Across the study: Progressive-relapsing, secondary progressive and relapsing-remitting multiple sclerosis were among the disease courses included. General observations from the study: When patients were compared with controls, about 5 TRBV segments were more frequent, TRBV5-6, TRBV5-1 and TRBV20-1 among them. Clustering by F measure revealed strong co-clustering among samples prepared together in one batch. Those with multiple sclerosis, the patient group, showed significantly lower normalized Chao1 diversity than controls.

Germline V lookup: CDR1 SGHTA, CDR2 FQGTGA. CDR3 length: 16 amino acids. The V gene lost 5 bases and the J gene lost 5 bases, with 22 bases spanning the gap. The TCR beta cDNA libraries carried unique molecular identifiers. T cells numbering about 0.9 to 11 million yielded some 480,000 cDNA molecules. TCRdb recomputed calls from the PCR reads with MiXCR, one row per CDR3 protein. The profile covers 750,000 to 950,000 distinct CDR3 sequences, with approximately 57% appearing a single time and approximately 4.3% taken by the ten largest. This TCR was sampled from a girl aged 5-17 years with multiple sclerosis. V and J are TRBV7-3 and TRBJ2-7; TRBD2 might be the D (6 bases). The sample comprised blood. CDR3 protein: CASSPRPGGAFHEQYF. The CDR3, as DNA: TGTGCCAGCAGCCCCCGCCCCGGAGGGGCTTTCCACGAGCAGTACTTC.